The clone carrying this T cell receptor beta chain was picked up one time. V was shortened by 6 bases and J by 6 bases, with 8 bases between the two germline ends. The CDR3 is 12 amino acids. CDR1 is KGHDR and CDR2 is SFDVKD in the germline V gene. This specimen belongs to a study of blood T cell repertoires in COVID-19. Overall study context: Two negative PCRs, clearance, or symptom resolution were required of recovered Cohort 3 donors. Researchers got acute and convalescent COVID-19 samples from the United States, Italy and Spain.

Original processing methods: Reference gene primers were amplified, and this amplification served to estimate nucleated cell counts. TCRdb's table, derived via immunoSEQ multiplex PCR, lists solely in-frame clones and lacks some. That table is the source of V, J and clone size, and D and trimming were worked out from the DNA. The sample carries some 180,000 clones, 86% recorded once. The sample consisted of PBMCs or T cells enriched from blood (not recorded which). V is TRBV24-1 and J is TRBJ2-1; TRBD1 might be the D (6 bases). This receptor was taken from a woman in her thirties or forties in a cohort exposed to, infected with or recovered from COVID-19 (not recorded which). CDR3 DNA sequence: TGTGCCACCAGTCGAGGGGGCAATGAGCAGTTCTTC. Translating it yields CATSRGGNEQFF.